The 12 T cell receptor beta chains given below trace back to one sample, sequenced in a study of cytomegalovirus exposure and HLA in healthy donors. The PCR made use of 60 Vbeta and 13 Jbeta primers. Repertoires were generated with immunoSEQ multiplex PCR, while TCRdb's copy carries only in-frame clones and drops some. The data hold about 150,000 clones, with approximately 82% observed a single time. The specimen sequenced was PBMCs. Receptor source: a man aged 18 to 30 in good health and CMV-seropositive.

This chain connects TRBV19 to TRBJ2-6; the match to TRBD1 covers 8 bases. CDR1 is LNHDA and CDR2 is SQIVND in the germline V gene (reference sequence). V was clipped by 8 bases and J by 4 bases; unmatched bases: 10. CDR3 length: 16 residues. CDR3 amino acids: CASLNTGGSGANVLTF. The CDR3 nucleotides read TGTGCCAGTCTCAACACAGGGGGAAGCGGGGCCAACGTCCTGACTTTC.

This rearrangement joins TRBV7-5 to TRBJ2-3; TRBD2, the table's D call, was not compared with the DNA. TRBV7-5 is a pseudogene. This CDR3 comprises 16 residues. This chain's CDR3 is CVRSLLGGGGTDTQYF. In DNA form, the CDR3 reads TGTGTCAGAAGCTTATTGGGGGGAGGCGGCACAGATACGCAGTATTTT.

The chain uses TRBV2 and TRBJ1-4; a weak D match, TRBD1 (6 bases). CDR3 length equals 15 residues. Trimming took off 5 bases at V and 1 base at J, with 11 bases between the two ends. CDR1 SNHLY and CDR2 FYNNEI come from the germline V gene. The CDR3 spells CASSFWGQTNEKLFF. The CDR3 nucleotides read TGTGCCAGCAGTTTTTGGGGGCAAACTAATGAAAAACTGTTTTTT. Drawing the rest from reference TRBV2 and TRBJ1-4, the complete variable domain is EPEVTQTPSHQVTQMGQEVILRCVPISNHLYFYWYRQILGQKVEFLVSFYNNEISEKSEIFDDQFSVERPDGSNFTLKIRSTKLEDSAMYFCASSFWGQTNEKLFFGSGTQLSVL.

This chain links TRBV13 with TRBJ2-7, with D possibly matching TRBD1 (6 bases). The germline CDR1 and CDR2 sequences are PRHDT and FYEKMQ (reference sequence). The germline V and J ends were trimmed by 5 bases and 0 bases, with 14 bases remaining between them. The CDR3 consists of 15 residues. CDR3 amino acids: CASSPRTALSYEQYF. The CDR3 DNA follows: TGTGCCAGCAGCCCCCGGACAGCCCTCTCCTACGAGCAGTACTTC.

This clone was seen a single time. The V and J genes are TRBV5-4 and TRBJ2-3; 7 bases fit TRBD2. The CDR3 runs 15 residues. The V segment lost 0 bases and the J segment 5 bases; nucleotides outside the gene matches: 6. In germline, CDR1 is SGHNT, CDR2 YYREEE (reference sequence). In DNA, the CDR3 is TGTGCCAGCAGCTTGGAAAGCGGGACCCGAGATACGCAGTATTTT. Its protein is CASSLESGTRDTQYF.

The V call is TRBV5-1, the J call TRBJ2-4; D is perhaps TRBD1 (6 bases). V gave up 4 bases and J gave up 1 base, with 9 bases separating them. Germline-derived CDR1 and CDR2 are SGHRS and YFSETQ. The CDR3 consists of 14 residues. CDR3 coding DNA: TGCGCCAGCAGCGGGGGCGAGGCCAAAAACATTCAGTACTTC. This sequence encodes CASSGGEAKNIQYF.

The V call is TRBV29-1, the J call TRBJ2-1; 7 nucleotides line up with TRBD2. Germline lookup yields CDR1 SQVTM and CDR2 ANQGSEA. With 8 bases clipped from V and 7 bases from J, the junction kept 14 bases outside the gene matches. CDR3 length: 14 residues. The CDR3 protein is CSTFPGGSSNEQFF. The CDR3 bases are TGCAGCACCTTCCCTGGCGGGAGCTCGAATGAGCAGTTCTTC.

The chain uses TRBV15 and TRBJ2-2; possible D gene TRBD2, 8 bases. This CDR3 comprises 18 residues. Germline lookup yields CDR1 LNHNV and CDR2 YYDKDF (reference sequence). V lost 4 bases, J lost 5 bases, and 23 bases lay in between. The CDR3 sequence: CATSTQGGGRRETGELFF. The CDR3 DNA is TGTGCCACCAGCACCCAGGGGGGCGGGAGGAGGGAAACCGGGGAGCTGTTTTTT.

The V gene is TRBV6-1, the J gene TRBJ2-1, with D possibly being TRBD1 (6 bases). CDR1 and CDR2 (germline): MNHNS, SASEGT. Trimming shortened V by 2 bases and J by 2 bases, and 10 bases separated the two germline ends. The CDR3 consists of 15 residues. The DNA for the CDR3 is TGTGCCAGCAGTGAACAGAGACAGGCCTACAATGAGCAGTTCTTC. The encoded protein is CASSEQRQAYNEQFF.

V and J are TRBV5-1 and TRBJ2-1, with 8 bases aligning to TRBD2. V gave up 1 base and J gave up 0 bases; unmatched junction bases: 6. CDR1 and CDR2 from the germline V gene are SGHRS and YFSETQ. There are 17 residues in the CDR3. CDR3 bases: TGCGCCAGCAGCTTGAGACTAGCGCCTGTCTCCTACAATGAGCAGTTCTTC. Its translation is CASSLRLAPVSYNEQFF. Based on the CDR3 plus reference TRBV5-1 and TRBJ2-1, the full variable domain is KAGVTQTPRYLIKTRGQQVTLSCSPISGHRSVSWYQQTPGQGLQFLFEYFSETQRNKGNFPGRFSGRQFSNSRSEMNVSTLELGDSALYLCASSLRLAPVSYNEQFFGPGTRLTVL.

This chain links TRBV28 with TRBJ2-2, with D tentatively TRBD1 (7 bases). The CDR3 has 13 residues. Germline V gene sequence: CDR1 MDHEN, CDR2 SYDVKM. Trimming shortened V by 7 bases and J by 5 bases, and 11 bases separated the two germline ends. The CDR3 coding sequence is TGTGCCAGCAAGTCAGGGGGGACCGGGGAGCTGTTTTTT. It is translated as CASKSGGTGELFF.

The chain uses TRBV29-1 and TRBJ2-2; 7 positions match TRBD1. After removal of 6 bases from V and 8 bases from J, the junction contained 9 bases not matched to a gene. The germline V gene encodes CDR1 SQVTM and CDR2 ANQGSEA. This CDR3 has 13 residues. The CDR3 DNA follows: TGCAGCGTCCAACCGACAGGGTGGGGGGAGCTGTTTTTT. Its translation is CSVQPTGWGELFF.